This TCR beta chain was identified during a study of blood T cells in healthy people across ages. Sample-barcoded 5' priming and a J-beta primer mix drove a second PCR of roughly 7 to 11 cycles. In TCRdb, the 5' RACE reads were re-called with MiXCR into one record per CDR3 protein. Of about 670,000 distinct CDR3 sequences listed, 40% to 50% are singletons. V was trimmed by 8 bases and J by 7 bases, leaving 23 bases between them. The CDR3 is 15 amino acids. Per germline, CDR1 MDHEN and CDR2 SYDVKM. Study results and limitations: There was no known CMV status for donors, so expanded clonotype changes were possibly confounded.

This clonotype occurred a few times. Its target is not known. The sequence came from a man older than 75 in good health. The rearrangement joins TRBV28 to TRBJ1-2; D might be TRBD1 (6 bases). Sequencing was performed on blood. The CDR3 sequence: CASHFWGQGVGGYTF. The CDR3 nucleotides read TGTGCCAGCCATTTCTGGGGACAAGGGGTTGGTGGCTACACCTTC.